Below are 30 T cell receptor beta chains sequenced from a single sample in a study of cytomegalovirus exposure and HLA in healthy donors. Amplification used 60 Vbeta primers and 13 Jbeta primers. TCRdb's table, derived via immunoSEQ multiplex PCR, lists solely in-frame clones and lacks some. Of about 89,000 clones in the sample, 85% were seen once. Input material: PBMCs. The receptors were gathered from a man aged 35 to 55 in good health and CMV-seropositive.

The chain recombines TRBV28 with TRBJ1-1, with D perhaps matching TRBD1 (5 bases). Germline V gene data show CDR1 as MDHEN and CDR2 as SYDVKM. This CDR3 is built from 15 residues. The V end lost 1 base, the J end lost 4 bases, and 13 bases lay between the germline ends. CDR3 amino acids: CASSLSGPGGTEAFF. DNA for the CDR3: TGTGCCAGCAGTTTATCAGGCCCCGGGGGCACTGAAGCTTTCTTT.

V is TRBV27 and J is TRBJ2-1, with 15 bases that match TRBD2. Unmatched junction bases numbered 7, after V lost 6 bases and J lost 1 base. The CDR3 is 18 amino acids. Per the germline V gene, CDR1 is MNHEY and CDR2 is SMNVEV (reference sequence). CDR3 nucleotide sequence: TGTGCCAGCAGCCCAGGACTAGCGGGAGGGTGGTCCTACAATGAGCAGTTCTTC. The encoded protein is CASSPGLAGGWSYNEQFF.

This clone was seen more than once but under ten times. The rearrangement uses TRBV5-1 and TRBJ1-4, with 7 bases aligning to TRBD1. The CDR3 totals 15 residues. Germline V CDR1 and CDR2: SGHRS, YFSETQ. V shed 0 bases and J 8 bases; nucleotides not matched to a gene: 7. The DNA for the CDR3 is TGCGCCAGCAGCTTGGGCGGGACAGTGGGGGAAAAACTGTTTTTT. Its translation: CASSLGGTVGEKLFF.

The DNA for the CDR3 is TGTGCCAGCTCACCGCCGGGGTCCTACAATGAGCAGTTCTTC. Translating it yields CASSPPGSYNEQFF. This rearrangement joins TRBV18 to TRBJ2-1; D may be TRBD2 (5 bases). CDR3 size: 14 residues. The germline V gene encodes CDR1 KGHSH and CDR2 LQKENI. The V gene lost 3 bases and the J gene lost 1 base, with 7 bases spanning the gap.

This rearrangement joins TRBV5-1 to TRBJ2-2; TRBD1 is a possible D gene (5 bases). The CDR3 has 16 amino acids. Trimming took 1 base from V and 5 from J, leaving 15 bases between them. Germline lookup yields CDR1 SGHRS and CDR2 YFSETQ. The CDR3 here is CASSLPTRGWTGELFF. In nucleotides, the CDR3 is TGCGCCAGCAGCTTGCCTACAAGGGGATGGACCGGGGAGCTGTTTTTT.

The gene calls are TRBV6-6 and TRBJ2-3, with TRBD2 identical over 10 bases. V was clipped by 4 bases and J by 6 bases; unmatched bases: 4. The CDR3 loop spans 14 amino acids. Germline V lookup: CDR1 MNHNY, CDR2 SVGAGI (reference sequence). The CDR3 nucleotides are TGTGCCAGCAGTTCCAGCGGGAGGGGGGATACGCAGTATTTT. Translating gives CASSSSGRGDTQYF.

This clone was detected only once. One end of the junction is discordant with germline, which a read error may explain. This chain joins TRBV7-9 and TRBJ2-7; D is unclear. The CDR3 totals 13 residues. Germline V gene data show CDR1 as SEHNR and CDR2 as FQNEAQ (reference sequence). The CDR3 reads CSSSLGVYYEQYF. The CDR3 nucleotides read TGTTCCAGCAGCTTAGGTGTTTACTACGAGCAGTACTTC. Full variable domain (outside the CDR3, taken from reference TRBV7-9 and TRBJ2-7): DTGVSQNPRHKITKRGQNVTFRCDPISEHNRLYWYRQTLGQGPEFLTYFQNEAQLEKSRLLSDRFSAERPKGSFSTLEIQRTEQGDSAMYLCSSSLGVYYEQYFGPGTRLTVT.

The chain couples TRBV5-1 to TRBJ2-1; no reliable D call. Germline V gene sequence: CDR1 SGHRS, CDR2 YFSETQ. Trimming removed 2 bases from V and 5 bases from J, with 11 bases in between. The CDR3 totals 14 residues. In DNA form, the CDR3 reads TGCGCCAGCAGCTTAATGACTTCAGACAATGAGCAGTTCTTC. It yields the protein CASSLMTSDNEQFF.

J is TRBJ2-1 and V is TRBV5-1; 9 bases agree with TRBD1. Germline V gives CDR1 SGHRS, CDR2 YFSETQ. Trimming removed 2 bases from V and 8 bases from J; junction bases left unmatched: 8. The CDR3 runs 15 residues. CDR3 nucleotides: TGCGCCAGCAGCTTCACAGGGGGCCTGATCGATGAGCAGTTCTTC. This translates into CASSFTGGLIDEQFF.

This chain uses TRBV5-5 with TRBJ1-1; 7 bases agree with TRBD1. CDR3 length: 17 residues. Germline CDR1 is SGHKS and CDR2 is YYEKEE (reference sequence). V lost 0 bases and J lost 0; bases outside the gene matches: 8. As DNA, the CDR3 is TGTGCCAGCAGCTTGGAACTCTTAGGGGGCATGAACACTGAAGCTTTCTTT. Amino acid sequence: CASSLELLGGMNTEAFF.

The chain couples TRBV5-1 to TRBJ1-2, with 8 bases fitting TRBD1. The CDR3 has 16 residues. Germline trimming cut 3 bases from V and 2 bases from J; bases unmatched to any gene: 9. The germline CDR1 and CDR2 sequences are SGHRS and YFSETQ. CDR3 sequence reads: CASSYLGQGLNYGYTF. CDR3 coding DNA: TGCGCCAGCAGCTATCTTGGACAGGGACTCAACTATGGCTACACCTTC. Combining the CDR3 with reference TRBV5-1 and TRBJ1-2 gives the whole variable domain KAGVTQTPRYLIKTRGQQVTLSCSPISGHRSVSWYQQTPGQGLQFLFEYFSETQRNKGNFPGRFSGRQFSNSRSEMNVSTLELGDSALYLCASSYLGQGLNYGYTFGSGTRLTVV.

The chain combines TRBV7-8 with TRBJ2-1, with D possibly TRBD1 on 6 matching bases. There are 11 residues in the CDR3. Germline V gene lookup returns CDR1 SGHVS and CDR2 FQNEAQ. V shed 8 bases and J shed 4 bases, with 6 bases lying between them. The DNA of the CDR3 is TGTGCCAGCGGACAGTACAATGAGCAGTTCTTC. It codes for CASGQYNEQFF.

This chain uses TRBV5-6 with TRBJ2-2; D may be TRBD2 (6 bases). Trimming stripped 1 base from V and 1 base from J, with 11 bases between. Looked up from germline, CDR1 is SGHDT and CDR2 is YYEEEE. The CDR3 consists of 16 residues. CDR3 sequence: CASSLKPAGNTGELFF. Here the CDR3 DNA reads TGTGCCAGCAGCTTGAAGCCAGCGGGGAACACCGGGGAGCTGTTTTTT.

The V gene is TRBV6-1, the J gene TRBJ1-2, with D possibly being TRBD1 (6 bases). Trimming pared 2 bases from V and 4 bases from J, leaving 14 bases between. CDR3 size: 15 residues. CDR1 is MNHNS, CDR2 SASEGT, per germline. The CDR3 DNA reads TGTGCCAGCAGTGAAACCCCAGGGGACCCCTATGGCTACACCTTC. Its translation: CASSETPGDPYGYTF.

This clone appeared a single time. V usage is TRBV5-1 and J usage is TRBJ2-1, with D possibly matching TRBD2 (5 bases). The CDR3 has 14 amino acids. Germline CDR1 is SGHRS and CDR2 is YFSETQ. With 4 bases removed from V and 9 bases from J, the gap between germline ends came to 17 bases. CDR3 in amino acids: CASSLLLEGGEQFF. For the CDR3, the DNA is TGCGCCAGCAGCCTGTTACTCGAGGGTGGTGAGCAGTTCTTC.

A remark on this clone: A junction boundary mismatches the germline segment, possibly from a read error. V is TRBV29-1 and J is TRBJ1-3; D gene uncertain. CDR1 SQVTM and CDR2 ANQGSEA come from the germline V gene. This CDR3 contains 12 residues. The CDR3 DNA reads TGCAGCGTTGCCCGGTCTGGAGACACCATATATTTT. This translates into CSVARSGDTIYF.

The chain is built from TRBV19 and TRBJ2-1; possible D gene TRBD1, 8 bases. The length of the CDR3 is 15 residues. Germline loops: CDR1 LNHDA, CDR2 SQIVND (reference sequence). Trimming pared 7 bases from V and 5 bases from J, leaving 18 bases between. The CDR3 loop is CASTLDRGGNNEQFF. The CDR3 region has the DNA TGTGCCAGTACCCTAGACAGGGGAGGGAACAATGAGCAGTTCTTC.

V and J are TRBV6-6 and TRBJ1-6; 8 bases are a match to TRBD1. The CDR3 runs 14 residues. Trimming removed 8 bases from V and 7 bases from J; junction bases left unmatched: 7. The germline V gene has CDR1 MNHNY and CDR2 SVGAGI (reference sequence). The CDR3 DNA reads as TGTGCCAGCCACAGGGGGACAATGAATTCACCCCTCCACTTT. Translated, it gives CASHRGTMNSPLHF.

The chain uses TRBV6-5 and TRBJ2-7, with D possibly TRBD2 on 6 matching bases. There are 11 residues in the CDR3. CDR1 MNHEY and CDR2 SVGAGI come from the germline V gene. Trimming shortened V by 5 bases and J by 6 bases, and 8 bases separated the two germline ends. The chain's CDR3 is CASSRGCEQYF. In DNA, the CDR3 is TGTGCCAGCAGTCGGGGGTGCGAGCAGTACTTC.

The chain uses TRBV19 and TRBJ1-4, with 7 nucleotides matching TRBD1. V trimming: 4 bases; J trimming: 7 bases; junction bases outside the gene matches: 9. CDR3 size: 15 residues. The germline V gene has CDR1 LNHDA and CDR2 SQIVND (reference sequence). The CDR3 DNA follows: TGTGCCAGTAGTACCCGGGACAGCCGCAGTGAAAAACTGTTTTTT. Residues: CASSTRDSRSEKLFF.

The V call is TRBV7-2, the J call TRBJ2-5; 7 nucleotides align to TRBD2. V lost 0 bases to trimming and J lost 5 bases; unmatched junction nucleotides: 3. Germline lookup yields CDR1 SGHTA and CDR2 FQGNSA. This CDR3 is built from 14 residues. Here the CDR3 reads CASSLAGGWETQYF. The CDR3 region has the DNA TGTGCCAGCAGCTTAGCGGGAGGGTGGGAGACCCAGTACTTC.

V is TRBV7-9 and J is TRBJ2-1; 13 nucleotides line up with TRBD2. Germline assignment: CDR1 SEHNR and CDR2 FQNEAQ (reference sequence). Losses at the gene ends were 5 bases for V and 7 bases for J; bases not matched to a gene: 5. The CDR3 has 15 residues. The chain's CDR3 is CASSATSGGANEQFF. CDR3 DNA: TGTGCCAGCAGCGCCACTAGCGGGGGGGCGAATGAGCAGTTCTTC.

The chain uses TRBV29-1 and TRBJ2-7; 9 nucleotides align to TRBD2. The CDR3 has 12 residues. Germline trimming cut 7 bases from V and 2 bases from J; bases unmatched to any gene: 3. CDR1 and CDR2 (germline): SQVTM, ANQGSEA. The CDR3 spells CSGAGGPYEQYF. Here the CDR3 DNA reads TGCAGCGGAGCGGGAGGCCCCTACGAGCAGTACTTC.

This rearrangement joins TRBV6-1 to TRBJ1-1; D is unresolved. Germline CDR1 and CDR2: MNHNS and SASEGT. This CDR3 region has 15 residues. Trimming shortened V by 7 bases and J by 4 bases, and 19 bases separated the two germline ends. CDR3 nucleotide sequence: TGTGCCAGCACCAGGAGTGGAGGGTTGAGCACTGAAGCTTTCTTT. Amino acids: CASTRSGGLSTEAFF.

This CDR3 reads CASSLAGGANVLTF. The CDR3 DNA sequence: TGTGCCAGCAGTTTGGCGGGGGGGGCCAACGTCCTGACTTTC. The genes are TRBV28 and TRBJ2-6; tentatively, D is TRBD2 (6 bases). Trimming cost V 3 bases and J 4 bases, with 7 bases left between them. This CDR3 comprises 14 residues. Germline V gene sequence: CDR1 MDHEN, CDR2 SYDVKM.

This clone was seen once. V gene TRBV6-1 combines with J gene TRBJ2-1, with TRBD2 matching over 8 bases. The ends lost 4 bases at V and 4 bases at J; junction bases unmatched: 9. Germline assignment: CDR1 MNHNS and CDR2 SASEGT. The CDR3 covers 16 residues. CDR3 sequence reads: CASSGTLAGPYNEQFF. The CDR3 bases are TGTGCCAGCAGTGGTACCCTAGCGGGCCCGTACAATGAGCAGTTCTTC.

Comment on this clone: The identical CDR3 is also encoded by other nucleotide sequences in the sample. The chain couples TRBV29-1 to TRBJ2-3; 8 bases map to TRBD2. Germline-derived CDR1 and CDR2 are SQVTM and ANQGSEA. The CDR3 length is 15 residues. V lost 6 bases and J lost 7; bases outside the gene matches: 15. The CDR3 DNA follows: TGCAGCGTCGTCTGGGGCGCGGGGGGCCAAAATACGCAGTATTTT. Protein sequence: CSVVWGAGGQNTQYF.

The V call is TRBV4-1, the J call TRBJ2-4; the match to TRBD1 covers 8 bases. The junction had 8 bases not matched to a gene; V was cut back by 2 bases and J by 2 bases. Germline-derived CDR1 and CDR2 are MGHRA and YSYEKL. This CDR3 region has 17 residues. The chain's CDR3 is CASSQQRGQGPKNIQYF. The CDR3 DNA reads TGCGCCAGCAGCCAACAACGAGGACAGGGTCCCAAAAACATTCAGTACTTC.

This sequence joins TRBV6-5 and TRBJ1-5, with a weak D call TRBD1 (5 bases). Germline V gene data show CDR1 as MNHEY and CDR2 as SVGAGI. This CDR3 is built from 13 residues. Trimming removed 8 bases at V and 3 bases at J, with 11 bases between. CDR3 sequence: CASGGVTNQPQHF. CDR3 nucleotide sequence: TGTGCCAGCGGAGGGGTGACCAATCAGCCCCAGCATTTT.

Note on this clone: One end of the junction is discordant with germline, which a read error may explain. This sequence joins TRBV9 and TRBJ2-5; tentatively, D is TRBD1 (6 bases). In germline, CDR1 is SGDLS, CDR2 YYNGEE. CDR3 length: 14 residues. The CDR3 DNA reads TGTGCCAGCAGCCCCCGGGACAAAGAAGAGACCCTGTACTTC. Protein sequence: CASSPRDKEETLYF.